The 4 T cell receptor beta chains in this list originate from one sample, sequenced in a study of blood T cell repertoires in COVID-19. The protocol was immunoSEQ multiplex PCR, while the TCRdb copy is restricted to in-frame clones and leaves out a portion. The sample holds approximately 200,000 clones, approximately 90% seen once. The sample consisted of PBMCs or T cells enriched from blood (not recorded which). All receptors come from a man aged 18 to 29 with acute COVID-19.

V and J are TRBV9 and TRBJ2-1; D gene uncertain. This CDR3 is 13 amino acids long. V was clipped by 0 bases and J by 9 bases, with 10 bases between them. CDR1 is SGDLS and CDR2 is YYNGEE in the germline V gene. The CDR3 DNA follows: TGTGCCAGCAGCGTAGTTTCTGGCGGTGAGCAGTTCTTC. It codes for CASSVVSGGEQFF.

The chain is built from TRBV30 and TRBJ1-5, with 7 bases that match TRBD1. Germline CDR1 reads GTSNPN; CDR2 reads SVGIG (reference sequence). The CDR3 is made up of 14 amino acids. V shed 3 bases and J 6 bases; nucleotides not matched to a gene: 8. The CDR3 loop is CAWSPDRKLQPQHF. In DNA form, the CDR3 reads TGTGCCTGGAGCCCGGACAGGAAACTTCAGCCCCAGCATTTT.

The rearrangement uses TRBV3-1 (or the pseudogene TRBV3-2) and TRBJ1-1; tentatively, D is TRBD1 (6 bases). The germline gives CDR1 LGHDT, CDR2 YNNKEL (reference sequence). CDR3 length: 13 residues. V lost 4 bases and J lost 11, with 17 bases in between. This chain's CDR3 is CASSPSERGGAFF. The CDR3 nucleotides read TGTGCCAGCAGCCCCTCTGAGAGGGGGGGTGCTTTCTTT.

The gene calls are TRBV10-3 and TRBJ2-7; 7 bases agree with TRBD2. The CDR3 totals 16 residues. Germline CDR1 and CDR2: ENHRY and SYGVKD. V lost 2 bases and J lost 3; bases outside the gene matches: 10. The CDR3 nucleotides read TGTGCCATCAGTGAGACCAGGGACTACACTTTCTACGAGCAGTACTTC. Residues: CAISETRDYTFYEQYF.